Following are 31 T cell receptor beta chains from one sample sequenced in a study of shared clonotypes between healthy human individuals (dated by TCRdb to about 2020). The library was made by the immunoSEQ multiplex PCR assay. In its TCRdb copy, this immuneACCESS table keeps in-frame sequences only and misses some clones. Where compared with another copy, unresolved V genes explain less than half of these, and the others have no known cause. Across this sample there are a few million clones, with approximately 93% seen only once. The ten largest account for about 0.39% of the sample. The sample consisted of naive CD4+ T cells from PBMCs. This sample's cell subset or site label indicates: CD45RA+ positively selected. The receptors originated from a man younger than 35 in good health. Some clones in this sample may be carry-over from other donors' samples.

This sequence joins TRBV7-2 and TRBJ2-7; 7 bases are a match to TRBD2. Germline trimming cut 7 bases from V and 7 bases from J; bases unmatched to any gene: 10. From germline, CDR1 is SGHTA and CDR2 FQGNSA. The CDR3 runs to 13 residues. The DNA of the CDR3 is TGTGCCAGCACCGCAGCGGCCGGGAGGGAGCAGTACTTC. It translates to CASTAAAGREQYF.

The J gene is TRBJ2-7, the V gene TRBV11-2, with D tentatively TRBD2 (5 bases). Trimming left V 0 bases short and J 4 bases short, with 10 bases between. CDR1 SGHAT and CDR2 FQNNGV come from the germline V gene. The CDR3 extends over 14 amino acids. This chain's CDR3 is CASSLDMAGYEQYF. The CDR3 nucleotides read TGTGCCAGCAGCTTAGATATGGCGGGTTACGAGCAGTACTTC. Supplemented by reference TRBV11-2 and TRBJ2-7, the full variable domain reads EAGVAQSPRYKIIEKRQSVAFWCNPISGHATLYWYQQILGQGPKLLIQFQNNGVVDDSQLPKDRFSAERLKGVDSTLKIQPAKLEDSAVYLCASSLDMAGYEQYFGPGTRLTVT.

The chain combines TRBV6-5 with TRBJ2-7; unclear D gene. CDR3 length: 15 amino acids. Germline values: CDR1 MNHEY, CDR2 SVGAGI. Trimming stripped 2 bases from V and 4 bases from J, with 15 bases between. The DNA of the CDR3 is TGTGCCAGCAGTTACCTGCAGAAACTATTGTACGAGCAGTACTTC. This translates into CASSYLQKLLYEQYF.

This clone was counted a few times. Other DNA sequences within the sample encode an identical CDR3. V is TRBV28 and J is TRBJ1-2; D is undetermined. The germline gives CDR1 MDHEN, CDR2 SYDVKM. The CDR3 is 12 amino acids. With 5 bases removed from V and 2 bases from J, the gap between germline ends came to 6 bases. As DNA, the CDR3 is TGTGCCAGCAGTACCACCAACTATGGCTACACCTTC. It translates to CASSTTNYGYTF.

Points on this clone: Other DNA sequences in the sample encode the same CDR3. The rearrangement uses TRBV5-1 and TRBJ2-1; 13 bases are a match to TRBD2. Unmatched junction bases numbered 3, after V lost 3 bases and J lost 6 bases. CDR1 and CDR2 (germline): SGHRS, YFSETQ. The CDR3 consists of 15 residues. In DNA form, the CDR3 reads TGCGCCAGCAGCTCAACTAGCGGGAGGGCCAATGAGCAGTTCTTC. Its protein product is CASSSTSGRANEQFF. Filled out from reference TRBV5-1 and TRBJ2-1, the complete variable domain reads KAGVTQTPRYLIKTRGQQVTLSCSPISGHRSVSWYQQTPGQGLQFLFEYFSETQRNKGNFPGRFSGRQFSNSRSEMNVSTLELGDSALYLCASSSTSGRANEQFFGPGTRLTVL.

This clone was recorded a few times. J is TRBJ1-5 and V is TRBV6-5; no firm D call. CDR3 size: 12 residues. Germline CDR1 MNHEY, CDR2 SVGAGI. Trimming left V 8 bases short and J 6 bases short, with 11 bases between. The CDR3 bases are TGTGCCAGCTCAAGGGCTGGTCAGCCCCAGCATTTT. As protein: CASSRAGQPQHF.

This sequence joins TRBV4-1 and TRBJ1-4; 7 bases match TRBD1. In germline, CDR1 is MGHRA, CDR2 YSYEKL. The J segment lost 1 base and the V segment lost 4 bases, leaving 3 bases of the junction unmatched. This CDR3 has 15 amino acids. DNA of the CDR3: TGCGCCAGCAGCCGGAGACAGGGAACTAATGAAAAACTGTTTTTT. Translating it yields CASSRRQGTNEKLFF.

A remark on this clone: Other DNA sequences within the sample encode an identical CDR3. The V and J genes are TRBV6-6 and TRBJ2-7; D is ambiguous. This CDR3 region has 14 residues. Trimming left V 2 bases short and J 0 bases short, with 8 bases between. Germline CDR1 reads MNHNY; CDR2 reads SVGAGI (reference sequence). CDR3 loop: CASSYTRTSYEQYF. In DNA, the CDR3 is TGTGCCAGCAGTTACACCCGAACCTCCTACGAGCAGTACTTC.

Turning to this clone: This CDR3 is also generated by other DNA sequences in the sample. This chain joins TRBV5-6 and TRBJ1-2; D not resolved. Germline CDR1 SGHDT, CDR2 YYEEEE. The CDR3 runs to 12 residues. The V end was cut by 4 bases, the J end by 1 base, with 5 bases between. The CDR3 loop is CASSLSNYGYTF. The DNA of the CDR3 is TGTGCCAGCAGCCTCAGTAACTATGGCTACACCTTC.

In the case of this clone: The sample contains more than one DNA sequence encoding this CDR3. The J gene is TRBJ2-5, the V gene TRBV5-1; TRBD2 is a possible D gene (6 bases). With 1 base removed from V and 4 bases from J, the gap between germline ends came to 8 bases. There are 13 residues in the CDR3. Germline V lookup: CDR1 SGHRS, CDR2 YFSETQ. CDR3 loop: CASSLSGGETQYF. The CDR3 DNA follows: TGCGCCAGCAGCTTGTCCGGGGGAGAGACCCAGTACTTC.

This chain joins TRBV4-1 and TRBJ2-3; D unclear. Germline V CDR1 and CDR2: MGHRA, YSYEKL. The V and J ends lost 2 bases and 5 bases respectively, with 5 bases between them. The CDR3 runs to 12 residues. CDR3 loop: CASSQRLDTQYF. The CDR3 DNA reads as TGCGCCAGCAGCCAAAGGTTAGATACGCAGTATTTT.

CDR3 nucleotide sequence: TGTGCCAGCAGCTTAGCGAAGGCGGGAGTCGCCTACGAGCAGTACTTC. Amino acid sequence: CASSLAKAGVAYEQYF. The chain employs TRBV7-9 and TRBJ2-7; 7 positions agree with TRBD2. Per the germline V gene, CDR1 is SEHNR and CDR2 is FQNEAQ (reference sequence). Trimming took 0 bases from V and 2 from J; bases not matched to a gene: 7. The CDR3 consists of 16 residues.

In regard to this clone: The same CDR3 is also encoded by other DNA sequences in this sample. This CDR3 is CASSPPGLNEQFF. The DNA for the CDR3 is TGTGCCAGCTCACCACCTGGCCTGAATGAGCAGTTCTTC. The chain carries TRBV18 and TRBJ2-1; D unresolved. This CDR3 contains 13 residues. The germline gives CDR1 KGHSH, CDR2 LQKENI. V shed 0 bases and J shed 7 bases, with 7 bases lying between them.

With regard to this clone: The same CDR3 also results from other DNA sequences found in this sample. V usage is TRBV28 and J usage is TRBJ2-7, with D possibly being TRBD1 or TRBD2 (6 bases each). This CDR3 contains 15 residues. Trimming took 3 bases from V and 2 from J, leaving 14 bases between them. From germline, CDR1 is MDHEN and CDR2 SYDVKM. This CDR3 reads CASSLPGAGTYEQYF. Here the CDR3 DNA reads TGTGCCAGCAGTTTGCCGGGGGCAGGGACCTACGAGCAGTACTTC.

The chain uses TRBV7-9 and TRBJ2-1; 11 positions match TRBD2. In germline, CDR1 is SEHNR, CDR2 FQNEAQ (reference sequence). The CDR3 loop spans 19 amino acids. Losses at the gene ends were 5 bases for V and 0 bases for J; bases not matched to a gene: 12. CDR3 in amino acids: CASSLTSGNYPSSYNEQFF. The CDR3, as DNA: TGTGCCAGCAGCCTGACTAGCGGGAATTACCCTAGCTCCTACAATGAGCAGTTCTTC.

V is TRBV5-1 and J is TRBJ2-5; 7 bases map to TRBD2. The CDR3 is 17 residues long. Germline CDR1 and CDR2: SGHRS and YFSETQ. The V and J ends lost 1 base and 1 base, in that order; junction bases with no gene match: 10. The chain's CDR3 is CASSLTHSSGAQETQYF. The DNA for the CDR3 is TGCGCCAGCAGCTTGACCCACTCTAGCGGCGCCCAAGAGACCCAGTACTTC.

CDR3 loop: CASSLSRDRNNEQFF. The CDR3, as DNA: TGTGCCAGCAGCTTAAGCCGGGACAGGAACAATGAGCAGTTCTTC. The chain has TRBV7-3 and TRBJ2-1, with 8 bases fitting TRBD1. Unmatched junction bases numbered 4, after V lost 1 base and J lost 5 bases. Germline CDR1 SGHTA, CDR2 FQGTGA. The CDR3 sequence is 15 residues long.

This sequence joins TRBV5-1 and TRBJ2-1; 14 nucleotides align to TRBD2. V trimming: 4 bases; J trimming: 12 bases; junction bases outside the gene matches: 21. Germline values: CDR1 SGHRS, CDR2 YFSETQ. The CDR3 length is 19 residues. CDR3 protein: CASSPSGLAGGKERRLQFF. The DNA of the CDR3 is TGCGCCAGCAGCCCCTCCGGACTAGCGGGAGGAAAAGAACGGCGGTTGCAGTTCTTC.

This rearrangement joins TRBV4-1 to TRBJ2-7, with 9 nucleotides matching TRBD2. Trimming removed 4 bases from V and 4 bases from J; junction bases left unmatched: 11. Germline V lookup: CDR1 MGHRA, CDR2 YSYEKL. The CDR3 totals 16 residues. The chain's CDR3 is CASSPIGASGKYEQYF. The CDR3 coding sequence is TGCGCCAGCAGCCCCATCGGGGCTAGCGGGAAATACGAGCAGTACTTC.

This chain uses TRBV28 with TRBJ2-6; D could derive from TRBD1 or TRBD2 (5 bases each). CDR3 length: 14 amino acids. Deletions cut 8 bases from V and 1 base from J, with 9 bases between. Germline loops: CDR1 MDHEN, CDR2 SYDVKM. The CDR3 protein is CASVGASGANVLTF. The DNA of the CDR3 is TGTGCCAGCGTCGGGGCTTCTGGGGCCAACGTCCTGACTTTC. The variable domain in full, completed from reference TRBV28 and TRBJ2-6, reads DVKVTQSSRYLVKRTGEKVFLECVQDMDHENMFWYRQDPGLGLRLIYFSYDVKMKEKGDIPEGYSVSREKKERFSLILESASTNQTSMYLCASVGASGANVLTFGAGSRLTVL.

The chain combines TRBV9 with TRBJ1-3, with D tentatively TRBD1 (6 bases). The length of the CDR3 is 17 residues. CDR1 and CDR2 (germline): SGDLS, YYNGEE. The V gene lost 3 bases and the J gene lost 0 bases, with 16 bases spanning the gap. CDR3 in amino acids: CASSENTGFHSGNTIYF. The CDR3 DNA sequence: TGTGCCAGCAGCGAAAACACAGGGTTCCACTCTGGAAACACCATATATTTT.

The CDR3 protein is CASSTQQETQYF. The CDR3 DNA reads as TGTGCCAGCAGTACCCAACAAGAGACCCAGTACTTC. The chain joins TRBV6-5 to TRBJ2-5; D is undetermined. From germline, CDR1 is MNHEY and CDR2 SVGAGI. The germline V and J ends were trimmed by 5 bases and 2 bases, with 6 bases remaining between them. CDR3 length: 12 amino acids.

V and J are TRBV7-3 and TRBJ2-3; a weak D match, TRBD2 (5 bases). Trimming pared 2 bases from V and 0 bases from J, leaving 9 bases between. Germline CDR1 and CDR2: SGHTA and FQGTGA. The CDR3 runs 15 residues. The CDR3 spells CASSLSGISTDTQYF. The CDR3 DNA sequence: TGTGCCAGCAGCTTATCCGGGATTAGCACAGATACGCAGTATTTT.

This clone was detected once. This sequence joins TRBV28 and TRBJ1-6, with TRBD1 matching over 10 bases. Trimming removed 5 bases from V and 7 bases from J; junction bases left unmatched: 8. Looked up from germline, CDR1 is MDHEN and CDR2 is SYDVKM. The CDR3 is 16 residues long. In DNA form, the CDR3 reads TGTGCCAGCAGTCCCCTAGGACAGGGGGGGAATTCACCCCTCCACTTT. Its protein is CASSPLGQGGNSPLHF.

The chain joins TRBV5-1 to TRBJ1-3; 7 nucleotides line up with TRBD1. CDR1 and CDR2 (germline): SGHRS, YFSETQ. CDR3 size: 16 residues. The J segment lost 0 bases and the V segment lost 4 bases, leaving 7 bases of the junction unmatched. CDR3: CASSPEDRTSGNTIYF. The CDR3 region has the DNA TGCGCCAGCAGCCCCGAGGACAGGACCTCTGGAAACACCATATATTTT.

This clone showed up just once. The chain links TRBV15 to TRBJ2-2; the match to TRBD2 covers 8 bases. CDR1 LNHNV and CDR2 YYDKDF come from the germline V gene (reference sequence). The CDR3 has 15 amino acids. J lost 5 bases, V lost 1 base, and 3 bases had no gene match. In DNA, the CDR3 is TGTGCCACCAGCAGAGCACTAGCGGATACCGGGGAGCTGTTTTTT. This sequence encodes CATSRALADTGELFF.

CDR3 protein: CASSSTGLVVGGELFF. CDR3 nucleotides: TGTGCCAGCAGCTCCACGGGACTAGTGGTGGGCGGGGAGCTGTTTTTT. The V call is TRBV7-3, the J call TRBJ2-2; 8 bases are a match to TRBD2. CDR1 and CDR2 (germline): SGHTA, FQGTGA. CDR3 size: 16 residues. Trimming removed 4 bases from V and 7 bases from J; junction bases left unmatched: 11.

This sequence joins TRBV6-5 and TRBJ1-2; D is unclear. The CDR3 is 13 amino acids. Trimming took off 5 bases at V and 4 bases at J, with 11 bases between the two ends. From germline, CDR1 is MNHEY and CDR2 SVGAGI. In DNA form, the CDR3 reads TGTGCCAGCAGTCCGAAGAGTCTCTATGGCTACACCTTC. Protein product: CASSPKSLYGYTF.

The chain couples TRBV19 to TRBJ2-7; a weak D match, TRBD2 (5 bases). The V gene lost 4 bases and the J gene lost 5 bases, with 15 bases spanning the gap. This CDR3 comprises 14 residues. Germline V CDR1 and CDR2: LNHDA, SQIVND (reference sequence). The CDR3 DNA reads as TGTGCCAGTAGTAGGACTCTTTCTGTCCACGAGCAGTACTTC. It codes for CASSRTLSVHEQYF.

This chain uses TRBV5-1 with TRBJ2-7, with 10 bases lining up with TRBD2. Per germline, CDR1 SGHRS and CDR2 YFSETQ. V lost 5 bases and J lost 2; bases outside the gene matches: 7. The CDR3 is 15 amino acids. CDR3 loop: CASRDSSGSPYEQYF. CDR3 nucleotide sequence: TGCGCCAGCAGAGATTCTAGCGGGAGTCCCTACGAGCAGTACTTC. Supplemented by reference TRBV5-1 and TRBJ2-7, the full variable domain reads KAGVTQTPRYLIKTRGQQVTLSCSPISGHRSVSWYQQTPGQGLQFLFEYFSETQRNKGNFPGRFSGRQFSNSRSEMNVSTLELGDSALYLCASRDSSGSPYEQYFGPGTRLTVT.

The rearrangement joins TRBV2 to TRBJ1-5, with D perhaps matching TRBD1 (6 bases). The length of the CDR3 is 14 residues. V was trimmed by 3 bases and J by 6 bases, leaving 12 bases between them. Per the germline V gene, CDR1 is SNHLY and CDR2 is FYNNEI. CDR3 in DNA: TGTGCCAGCAGTGATCCCAGGGGTCTTCAGCCCCAGCATTTT. As protein: CASSDPRGLQPQHF.